This T cell receptor beta chain was retrieved from a study of blood T cells in healthy people across ages. Findings and caveats of the study: Measured against age, TCR beta diversity per million T cells decreased in a roughly linear manner.

A second roughly 6 to 12 cycle PCR used barcoded and J-beta primers. Each cDNA molecule received a tag from a template-switch adaptor that had 12 random nucleotides. Each sample yielded at least 3 million CDR3-containing paired-end reads. TCRdb fed the 5' RACE reads into MiXCR, producing one record per CDR3 protein. The data show around 1.5 million distinct CDR3 sequences, roughly 32% seen once. Germline lookup yields CDR1 SEHNR and CDR2 FQNEAQ (reference sequence). V was cut by 5 bases and J by 5 bases, with 16 bases left in between. This CDR3 contains 15 residues. About 9.6 milliliters of peripheral blood were drawn from each donor into EDTA-treated tubes. As regards this clonotype: Its specificity is unknown.

Sequencing was performed on blood. The sequence came from a woman in her twenties or thirties in good health. This chain uses TRBV7-9 with TRBJ2-1; TRBD1 or TRBD2 may be the D gene (6 bases each). CDR3: CASSRRRGAHNEQFF. The CDR3 DNA follows: TGTGCCAGCAGCCGCCGTAGGGGGGCGCACAATGAGCAGTTCTTC.